Below, 29 T cell receptor beta chains from the same sample are listed, as sequenced in a study of OX40 agonist ivuxolimab in advanced cancers. The table came from immunoSEQ multiplex PCR; TCRdb's copy has only in-frame clones and leaves some out. This table has around 48,000 clones, roughly 84% appearing once. Sequencing was performed on CD4+ or CD8+ T cells sorted from blood, taken in a trial of the OX40 agonist ivuxolimab. The receptors originated from an adult with an advanced solid tumor such as melanoma, head and neck, liver or kidney cancer.

The chain combines TRBV18 with TRBJ1-1, with D hard to call. The ends were cut back, 3 bases at V and 1 base at J, with 12 bases in the middle. Germline-derived CDR1 and CDR2 are KGHSH and LQKENI. This CDR3 spans 15 amino acids. CDR3 sequence (DNA): TGTGCCAGCTCACCCCTCGGAGATTCGAACACTGAAGCTTTCTTT. This gives the protein CASSPLGDSNTEAFF.

The chain has TRBV11-2 and TRBJ2-4; 8 bases agree with TRBD1. Germline V gives CDR1 SGHAT, CDR2 FQNNGV. V was pared by 5 bases and J by 4 bases, with 7 bases of the junction left unmatched. This CDR3 spans 15 amino acids. The CDR3 DNA is TGTGCCAGCAGCCTTATGCGGACAGGGAAAAACATTCAGTACTTC. Translation gives CASSLMRTGKNIQYF.

This chain connects TRBV4-2 to TRBJ2-7, with D possibly matching TRBD2 (5 bases). With 0 bases removed from V and 6 bases from J, the gap between germline ends came to 12 bases. The germline gives CDR1 LGHNA, CDR2 YNFKEQ. CDR3 length equals 14 residues. CDR3 sequence reads: CASSQDRGLTEQYF. CDR3 nucleotides: TGTGCCAGCAGCCAAGATCGAGGGCTGACCGAGCAGTACTTC.

The chain uses TRBV7-3 and TRBJ2-2; 7 nucleotides agree with TRBD2. The germline CDR1 and CDR2 sequences are SGHTA and FQGTGA. The CDR3 runs 15 residues. With 3 bases clipped from V and 4 bases from J, the junction kept 5 bases outside the gene matches. This CDR3 is CASSFGLVGTGELFF. For the CDR3, the DNA is TGTGCCAGCAGCTTTGGACTAGTCGGCACCGGGGAGCTGTTTTTT.

The chain employs TRBV6-4 and TRBJ2-1, with D perhaps matching TRBD1 (5 bases). Germline CDR1 and CDR2: MRHNA and SNTAGT. V was clipped by 4 bases and J by 8 bases, with 15 bases between them. The CDR3 runs 14 residues. The CDR3 nucleotides are TGTGCCAGCAGTGTAACGTCAGGGATCCATGAGCAGTTCTTC. This sequence encodes CASSVTSGIHEQFF.

A few counts support this clone. The V gene is TRBV9, the J gene TRBJ1-1, with D possibly being TRBD1 (5 bases). The CDR3 consists of 14 residues. Trimming shortened V by 3 bases and J by 4 bases, and 13 bases separated the two germline ends. The germline CDR1 and CDR2 sequences are SGDLS and YYNGEE. CDR3 in amino acids: CASSGQGVGTEAFF. CDR3 DNA sequence: TGTGCCAGCAGCGGCCAGGGTGTCGGCACTGAAGCTTTCTTT.

CDR3 loop: CASSPQSSGNTIYF. In DNA, the CDR3 is TGTGCCAGCTCACCACAGAGCTCTGGAAACACCATATATTTT. The chain couples TRBV18 to TRBJ1-3; D is uncertain. CDR3 length: 14 amino acids. Between the trimmed V and J ends, which lost 1 base and 0 bases, there was a span of 4 bases. CDR1 KGHSH and CDR2 LQKENI come from the germline V gene.

This chain uses TRBV9 with TRBJ1-2; tentatively, D is TRBD1 (5 bases). Germline lookup yields CDR1 SGDLS and CDR2 YYNGEE. This CDR3 is built from 13 residues. V lost 4 bases, J lost 4 bases, and 11 bases lay in between. In DNA form, the CDR3 reads TGTGCCAGCAGCCAGGGAACCATCTATGGCTACACCTTC. Translating it yields CASSQGTIYGYTF. The whole variable domain, filled in from reference TRBV9 and TRBJ1-2, reads DSGVTQTPKHLITATGQRVTLRCSPRSGDLSVYWYQQSLDQGLQFLIQYYNGEERAKGNILERFSAQQFPDLHSELNLSSLELGDSALYFCASSQGTIYGYTFGSGTRLTVV.

The chain links TRBV29-1 to TRBJ2-5, with D perhaps TRBD1 (6 bases). CDR3 size: 15 residues. Germline-derived CDR1 and CDR2 are SQVTM and ANQGSEA. Trimming took off 3 bases at V and 4 bases at J, with 18 bases between the two ends. The CDR3 region is CSVEGGQPFGETQYF. Here the CDR3 DNA reads TGCAGCGTTGAGGGCGGACAGCCATTCGGAGAGACCCAGTACTTC.

The chain employs TRBV6-6 and TRBJ2-7, with 7 bases lining up with TRBD2. Germline lookup yields CDR1 MNHNY and CDR2 SVGAGI (reference sequence). Trimming took 5 bases from V and 2 from J; bases not matched to a gene: 3. CDR3 length equals 13 residues. The CDR3 DNA reads TGTGCCAGCAGTCGGGAGGCGGCCTACGAGCAGTACTTC. Encoded protein: CASSREAAYEQYF.

This chain joins TRBV2 and TRBJ2-7; 10 bases are shared with TRBD2. The CDR3 length is 15 residues. The V gene end was trimmed by 7 bases and the J gene end by 6 bases; junction bases not matched to a gene: 12. The germline V gene has CDR1 SNHLY and CDR2 FYNNEI. The DNA for the CDR3 is TGTGCCAGCAAGGTGTTCCTAGCGGGAGATACCGAGCAGTACTTC. This gives the protein CASKVFLAGDTEQYF. Variable domain in full (rest from reference TRBV2 and TRBJ2-7): EPEVTQTPSHQVTQMGQEVILRCVPISNHLYFYWYRQILGQKVEFLVSFYNNEISEKSEIFDDQFSVERPDGSNFTLKIRSTKLEDSAMYFCASKVFLAGDTEQYFGPGTRLTVT.

To note about this clone: The junction departs from germline at one end; a sequencing error may be responsible. This sequence joins TRBV29-1 and TRBJ2-3; 7 bases line up with TRBD2. The CDR3 runs to 13 residues. CDR1 is SQVTM, CDR2 ANQGSEA, per germline. The CDR3 DNA sequence: TGCAGCTTTGACGGATCTAGCGGAGATACGCAGTATTTT. It specifies CSFDGSSGDTQYF.

This clone appeared once. The CDR3 nucleotides are TGTGCCAGCAGCCTAGGGGCGCAGAGGGGCACTGAAGCTTTCTTT. Residues: CASSLGAQRGTEAFF. V gene TRBV7-2 combines with J gene TRBJ1-1; possibly TRBD1 for D (5 bases). Germline-derived CDR1 and CDR2 are SGHTA and FQGNSA. The CDR3 covers 15 residues. Trimming pared 5 bases from V and 4 bases from J, leaving 17 bases between. The variable domain in full, with the rest retrieved from reference TRBV7-2 and TRBJ1-1, is GAGVSQSPSNKVTEKGKDVELRCDPISGHTALYWYRQSLGQGLEFLIYFQGNSAPDKSGLPSDRFSAERTGGSVSTLTIQRTQQEDSAVYLCASSLGAQRGTEAFFGQGTRLTVV.

In DNA, the CDR3 is TGTGCCAGCAGCTTGTACCTTAAAGGGGGCGTTGGTGGGGCCAACGTCCTGACTTTC. Its protein product is CASSLYLKGGVGGANVLTF. The gene calls are TRBV5-6 and TRBJ2-6, with 7 nucleotides matching TRBD1. Germline trimming cut 1 base from V and 3 bases from J; bases unmatched to any gene: 13. The germline V gene encodes CDR1 SGHDT and CDR2 YYEEEE. The CDR3 is made up of 19 amino acids.

The J gene is TRBJ2-5, the V gene TRBV7-2; TRBD1 matches at 8 bases. The junction had 10 bases not matched to a gene; V was cut back by 5 bases and J by 5 bases. The germline CDR1 and CDR2 sequences are SGHTA and FQGNSA. The length of the CDR3 is 15 residues. CDR3 sequence: CASSPRTGPLETQYF. CDR3 DNA sequence: TGTGCCAGCAGCCCCCGGACAGGGCCACTGGAGACCCAGTACTTC. Together with reference TRBV7-2 and TRBJ2-5, the CDR3 gives the full variable domain: GAGVSQSPSNKVTEKGKDVELRCDPISGHTALYWYRQSLGQGLEFLIYFQGNSAPDKSGLPSDRFSAERTGGSVSTLTIQRTQQEDSAVYLCASSPRTGPLETQYFGPGTRLLVL.

This clone was seen a single time. The chain links TRBV6-5 to TRBJ1-2; D is unresolved. The CDR3 extends over 13 amino acids. In germline, CDR1 is MNHEY, CDR2 SVGAGI. Trimming removed 6 bases at V and 7 bases at J, with 15 bases between. The CDR3 here is CASSPSGRVGYTF. The CDR3 coding sequence is TGTGCCAGCAGCCCCTCCGGACGGGTTGGCTACACCTTC.

This rearrangement joins TRBV6-6 to TRBJ1-5; TRBD1 might be the D (5 bases). This CDR3 has 13 residues. In germline, CDR1 is MNHNY, CDR2 SVGAGI (reference sequence). V lost 5 bases to trimming and J lost 8 bases, with 13 bases between them. The CDR3 DNA reads as TGTGCCAGCAGTGACACGCGGGGGAAGCCCCAGCATTTT. This gives the protein CASSDTRGKPQHF.

The rearrangement links TRBV7-3 to TRBJ2-2; the D gene is possibly TRBD2 (5 bases). This CDR3 is 15 amino acids long. Germline assignment: CDR1 SGHTA and CDR2 FQGTGA. The V end was cut by 4 bases, the J end by 4 bases, with 13 bases between. CDR3 in amino acids: CASSSYGAGTGELFF. Here the CDR3 DNA reads TGTGCCAGCAGCTCCTATGGTGCGGGCACCGGGGAGCTGTTTTTT.

The chain couples TRBV2 to TRBJ1-4, with D tentatively TRBD1 (5 bases). The germline V and J ends were trimmed by 8 bases and 8 bases, with 15 bases remaining between them. From germline, CDR1 is SNHLY and CDR2 FYNNEI. CDR3 size: 13 residues. The CDR3 coding sequence is TGTGCCAGCCAGCCCGACGGGGGGGAAAAACTGTTTTTT. This translates into CASQPDGGEKLFF.

This chain uses TRBV5-5 with TRBJ1-2, with 8 bases fitting TRBD1. V was pared by 0 bases and J by 8 bases, with 12 bases of the junction left unmatched. The CDR3 extends over 16 amino acids. The V gene's germline CDR1 is SGHKS and CDR2 YYEKEE (reference sequence). The DNA for the CDR3 is TGTGCCAGCAGCTTGGCAGGACAGGGCATCTTAAGGGGCTACACCTTC. It specifies CASSLAGQGILRGYTF.

In this sample, this clone turned up once. The rearrangement uses TRBV2 and TRBJ2-1, with TRBD2 matching over 10 bases. This CDR3 region has 15 residues. The V and J ends lost 7 bases and 4 bases, in that order; junction bases with no gene match: 7. Germline CDR1 and CDR2: SNHLY and FYNNEI. The CDR3: CASNPSGREYNEQFF. As DNA, the CDR3 is TGTGCCAGCAACCCTAGCGGGAGAGAGTACAATGAGCAGTTCTTC.

V gene TRBV2 combines with J gene TRBJ2-6; tentative D call: TRBD1 (5 bases). With 6 bases removed from V and 0 bases from J, the gap between germline ends came to 9 bases. The CDR3 is 15 amino acids. Per germline, CDR1 SNHLY and CDR2 FYNNEI. The CDR3 loop reads CASRTDLSGANVLTF. CDR3 DNA sequence: TGTGCCAGCAGGACAGATCTCTCTGGGGCCAACGTCCTGACTTTC.

The chain recombines TRBV27 with TRBJ2-1; D uncertain. V was shortened by 9 bases and J by 4 bases, with 13 bases between the two germline ends. This CDR3 is 13 amino acids long. The germline V gene encodes CDR1 MNHEY and CDR2 SMNVEV (reference sequence). The CDR3 nucleotides are TGTGCCAGTTCCCGAAGGGTGTACAATGAGCAGTTCTTC. Its translation is CASSRRVYNEQFF.

The chain combines TRBV27 with TRBJ2-1, with unresolved D. V gave up 7 bases and J gave up 8 bases, with 15 bases separating them. The CDR3 has 13 amino acids. The germline gives CDR1 MNHEY, CDR2 SMNVEV (reference sequence). Here the CDR3 DNA reads TGTGCCAGCACCCCTAACCTTATGTATGAGCAGTTCTTC. It yields the protein CASTPNLMYEQFF.

The chain combines TRBV4-3 with TRBJ1-6, with D possibly matching TRBD1 (5 bases). Trimming took off 5 bases at V and 10 bases at J, with 21 bases between the two ends. The CDR3 runs 16 residues. Per the germline V gene, CDR1 is LGHNA and CDR2 is YSLEER. In DNA, the CDR3 is TGCGCCAGCAGCTCAAGGATTGGGCAGGGAGGGTCACCCCTCCACTTT. Protein sequence: CASSSRIGQGGSPLHF.

The V gene is TRBV2, the J gene TRBJ2-1; D tentatively reads TRBD1 or TRBD2 (5 bases each). Per the germline V gene, CDR1 is SNHLY and CDR2 is FYNNEI. V gave up 7 bases and J gave up 1 base, with 14 bases separating them. The CDR3 loop spans 15 amino acids. The CDR3 is CASIAGTLSYNEQFF. CDR3 in DNA: TGTGCCAGCATTGCTGGGACCCTTTCCTACAATGAGCAGTTCTTC.

This clone showed up just a few times. The chain links TRBV5-1 to TRBJ2-7; perhaps D is TRBD1 or TRBD2 (5 bases each). From germline, CDR1 is SGHRS and CDR2 YFSETQ. Between the trimmed V and J ends, which lost 4 bases and 9 bases, there was a span of 20 bases. The CDR3 consists of 14 residues. CDR3 sequence: CASSENPGPRGQYF. In DNA, the CDR3 is TGCGCCAGCAGCGAAAACCCGGGACCCCGTGGGCAGTACTTC.

This clone occurred once. The rearrangement joins TRBV7-2 to TRBJ2-1; the match to TRBD2 covers 9 bases. There are 12 residues in the CDR3. The V gene's germline CDR1 is SGHTA and CDR2 FQGNSA. The J segment lost 9 bases and the V segment lost 5 bases, leaving 2 bases of the junction unmatched. The CDR3 reads CASSDSGGEQFF. In nucleotides, the CDR3 is TGTGCCAGCAGCGATAGCGGGGGTGAGCAGTTCTTC. The full variable domain, in which reference TRBV7-2 and TRBJ2-1 provide the parts outside the CDR3, is GAGVSQSPSNKVTEKGKDVELRCDPISGHTALYWYRQSLGQGLEFLIYFQGNSAPDKSGLPSDRFSAERTGGSVSTLTIQRTQQEDSAVYLCASSDSGGEQFFGPGTRLTVL.

The chain joins TRBV5-4 to TRBJ2-7; 8 nucleotides line up with TRBD1. CDR3 length: 14 residues. V was pared by 3 bases and J by 2 bases, with 4 bases of the junction left unmatched. Germline CDR1 SGHNT, CDR2 YYREEE (reference sequence). The CDR3 sequence is CASSSPGQAYEQYF. Written as DNA, the CDR3 is TGTGCCAGCAGCTCGCCGGGACAGGCCTACGAGCAGTACTTC.